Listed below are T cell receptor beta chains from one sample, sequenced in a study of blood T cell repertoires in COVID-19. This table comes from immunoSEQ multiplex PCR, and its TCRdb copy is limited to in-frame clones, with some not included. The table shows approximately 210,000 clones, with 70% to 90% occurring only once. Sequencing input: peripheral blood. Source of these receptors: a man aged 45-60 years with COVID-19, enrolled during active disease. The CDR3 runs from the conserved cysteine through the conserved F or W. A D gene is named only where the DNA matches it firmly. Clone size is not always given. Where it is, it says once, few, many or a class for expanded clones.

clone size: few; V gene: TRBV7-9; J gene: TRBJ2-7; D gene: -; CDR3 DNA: TGTGCCAGCAGCTTAGGGGGGCCGGATCAAGAGGAGCAGTACTTC; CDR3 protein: CASSLGGPDQEEQYF
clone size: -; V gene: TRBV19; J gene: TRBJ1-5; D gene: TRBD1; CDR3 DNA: TGTGCCAGTAGTGACCGACAGGGGGCAGGCCAGCCCCAGCATTTT; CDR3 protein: CASSDRQGAGQPQHF
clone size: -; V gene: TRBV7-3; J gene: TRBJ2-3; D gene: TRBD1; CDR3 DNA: TGTGCCAGCAGCTCGGGACAGGGCACAGATACGCAGTATTTT; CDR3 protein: CASSSGQGTDTQYF
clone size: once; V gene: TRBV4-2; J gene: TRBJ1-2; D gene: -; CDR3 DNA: TGTGCCAGCAGCCAGGCCGCGGGAGCGAGCTATGGCTACACCTTC; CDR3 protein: CASSQAAGASYGYTF
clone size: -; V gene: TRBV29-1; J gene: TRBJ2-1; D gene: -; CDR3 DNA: TGCAGCGTTACACCGTCGACTAGTTACAATGAGCAGTTCTTC; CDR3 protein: CSVTPSTSYNEQFF
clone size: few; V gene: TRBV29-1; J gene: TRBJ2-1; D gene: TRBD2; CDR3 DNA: TGCAGCGTTGAGCTAGCGGGAGGGGGTGAGCAGTTCTTC; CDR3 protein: CSVELAGGGEQFF
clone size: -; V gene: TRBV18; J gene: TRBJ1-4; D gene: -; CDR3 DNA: TGTGCCAGCTCACCTTCACAGACAACTAATGAAAAACTGTTTTTT; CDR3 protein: CASSPSQTTNEKLFF
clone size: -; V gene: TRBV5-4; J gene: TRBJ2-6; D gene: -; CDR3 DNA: TGTGCCAGCAGCTTTAGGCTCAGGACAGACTCCTCTGGGGCCAACGTCCTGACTTTC; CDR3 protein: CASSFRLRTDSSGANVLTF
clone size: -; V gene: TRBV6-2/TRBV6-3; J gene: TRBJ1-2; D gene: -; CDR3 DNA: TGTGCCAGCAGTTACGGCGCGCCTAGGGGTGGCTACACCTTC; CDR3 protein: CASSYGAPRGGYTF
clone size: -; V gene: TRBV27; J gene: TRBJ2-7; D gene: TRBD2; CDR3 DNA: TGTGCCAGCAGTGAGACTAGCGGGAGGTACGAGCAGTACTTC; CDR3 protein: CASSETSGRYEQYF
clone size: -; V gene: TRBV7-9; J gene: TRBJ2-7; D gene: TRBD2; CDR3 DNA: TGTGCCAGCAGCTTATCCCTAGCGGCCCTTCCCTACGAGCAGTACTTC; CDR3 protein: CASSLSLAALPYEQYF
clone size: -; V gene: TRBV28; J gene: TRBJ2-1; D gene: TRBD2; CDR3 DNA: TGTGCCAGCAGTACTTCCGGGACTAGCGGATATCGGGACAATGAGCAGTTCTTC; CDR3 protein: CASSTSGTSGYRDNEQFF
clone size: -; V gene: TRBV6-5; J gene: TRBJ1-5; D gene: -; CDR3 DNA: TGTGCCAGCAGAAACCAGGGGAGCAATCAGCCCCAGCATTTT; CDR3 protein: CASRNQGSNQPQHF
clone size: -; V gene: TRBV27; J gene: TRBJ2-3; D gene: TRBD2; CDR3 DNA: TGTGCCAGCAGTTTTTCAGGGACTAGCGGGAGGCGGGATACGCAGTATTTT; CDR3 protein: CASSFSGTSGRRDTQYF
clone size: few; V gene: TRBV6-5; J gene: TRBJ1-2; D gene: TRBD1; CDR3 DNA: TGTGCCAGCAGCGGACAGGGGGAAGGCTACACCTTC; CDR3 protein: CASSGQGEGYTF
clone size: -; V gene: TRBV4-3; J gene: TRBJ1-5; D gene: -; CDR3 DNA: TGCGCCAGCAGCCAAGGTATACAGGGAGGGCAGCCCCAGCATTTT; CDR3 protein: CASSQGIQGGQPQHF
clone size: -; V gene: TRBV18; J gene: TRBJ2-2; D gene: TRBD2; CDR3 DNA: TGTGCCAGCTCACCACAAACCGGGACTAGCGGGACCGGGGAGCTGTTTTTT; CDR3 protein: CASSPQTGTSGTGELFF
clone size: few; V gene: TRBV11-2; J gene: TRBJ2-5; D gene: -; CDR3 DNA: TGTGCCAGCAGCCCCGCCGGGGGTTGGGAGACCCAGTACTTC; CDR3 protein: CASSPAGGWETQYF
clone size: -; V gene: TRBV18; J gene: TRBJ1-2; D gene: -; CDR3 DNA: TGTGCCAGCTCGCGGGACGCAAACTATGGCTACACCTTC; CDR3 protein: CASSRDANYGYTF
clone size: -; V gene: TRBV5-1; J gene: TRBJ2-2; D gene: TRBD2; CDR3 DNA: TGCGCCAGCAGCTTCCTAGCGGGGGAGTTCGCGAACACCGGGGAGCTGTTTTTT; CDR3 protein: CASSFLAGEFANTGELFF
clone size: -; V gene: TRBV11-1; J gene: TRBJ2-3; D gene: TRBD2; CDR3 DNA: TGTGCCAGCAGGACGGGACTAGGCACAGATACGCAGTATTTT; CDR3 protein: CASRTGLGTDTQYF
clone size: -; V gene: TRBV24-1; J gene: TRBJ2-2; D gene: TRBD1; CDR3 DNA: TGTGCCACCAGTGATTCGGACAGGGAAAGGACCGGGGAGCTGTTTTTT; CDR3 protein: CATSDSDRERTGELFF
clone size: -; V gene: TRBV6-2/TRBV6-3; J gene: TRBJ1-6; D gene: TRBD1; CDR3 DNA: TGTGCCAGCAGTCGACCGGACAGGGGGCTTAATTCACCCCTCCACTTT; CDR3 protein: CASSRPDRGLNSPLHF
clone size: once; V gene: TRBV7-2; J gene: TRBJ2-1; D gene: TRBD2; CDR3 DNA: TGTGCCAGCAGCTTATCCCCTCTGCGGGAGGCGCTTTCCTACAATGAGCAGTTCTTC; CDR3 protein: CASSLSPLREALSYNEQFF
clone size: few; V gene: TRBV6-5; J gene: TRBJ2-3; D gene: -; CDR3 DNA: TGTGCCAGCAGTTACCGTCGAGCCAGCGGCACAGATACGCAGTATTTT; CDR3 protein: CASSYRRASGTDTQYF
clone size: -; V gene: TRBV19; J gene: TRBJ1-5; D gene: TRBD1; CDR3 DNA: TGTGCCAGTAGTTTACAGGGGCTTAGTCAGCCCCAGCATTTT; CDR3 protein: CASSLQGLSQPQHF
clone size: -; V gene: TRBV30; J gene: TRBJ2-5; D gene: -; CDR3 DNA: TGTGCCTGGAGTAAAGGAGGGTTGGGAACTCGAGAGACCCAGTACTTC; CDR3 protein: CAWSKGGLGTRETQYF
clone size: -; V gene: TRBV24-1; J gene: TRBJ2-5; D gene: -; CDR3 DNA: TGTGCCACCAGTTCTACGGACCAAGAGACCCAGTACTTC; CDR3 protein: CATSSTDQETQYF
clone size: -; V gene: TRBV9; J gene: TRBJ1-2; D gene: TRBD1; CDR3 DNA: TGTGCCAGCAGCACCCGGACAGGGGCTGGTGGCTACACCTTC; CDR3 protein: CASSTRTGAGGYTF
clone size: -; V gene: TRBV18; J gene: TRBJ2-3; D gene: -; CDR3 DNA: TGTGCCAGCTCACCACCTACTAGGGCCACAGATACGCAGTATTTT; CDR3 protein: CASSPPTRATDTQYF
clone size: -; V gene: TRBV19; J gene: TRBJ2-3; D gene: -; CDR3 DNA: TGTGCCAGTAGCCTGACAGGTGTCAAAGTAGATACGCAGTATTTT; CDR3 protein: CASSLTGVKVDTQYF
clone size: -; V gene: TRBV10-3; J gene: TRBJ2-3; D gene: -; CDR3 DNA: TGTGCCATCAGTGAGTCGAACGCGGGACTCACAGATACGCAGTATTTT; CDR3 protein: CAISESNAGLTDTQYF
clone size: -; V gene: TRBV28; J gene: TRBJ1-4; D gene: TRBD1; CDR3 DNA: TGTGCCAGCAGTGATACCTTACCGGGACAGGGGGCTGAAAAACTGTTTTTT; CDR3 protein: CASSDTLPGQGAEKLFF
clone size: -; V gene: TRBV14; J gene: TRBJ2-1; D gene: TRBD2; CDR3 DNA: TGTGCCAGCAGCCAAGAGGGGACTAGCTGGGGTGAGCAGTTCTTC; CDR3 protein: CASSQEGTSWGEQFF
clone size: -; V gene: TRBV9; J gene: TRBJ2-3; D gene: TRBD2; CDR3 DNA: TGTGCCAGCAGCGTGGGACTAGCCCAAGATACGCAGTATTTT; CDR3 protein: CASSVGLAQDTQYF
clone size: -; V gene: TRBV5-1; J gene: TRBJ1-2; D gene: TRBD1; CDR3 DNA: TGCGCCAGCAGCTTGGTGAGGGGGCAGACCTATGGCTACACCTTC; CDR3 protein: CASSLVRGQTYGYTF
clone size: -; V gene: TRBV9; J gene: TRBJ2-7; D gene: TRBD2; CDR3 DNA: TGTGCCAGCAGCCCGAGCGGGTCTAGCGGGAGGGCCGACGAGCAGTACTTC; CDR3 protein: CASSPSGSSGRADEQYF
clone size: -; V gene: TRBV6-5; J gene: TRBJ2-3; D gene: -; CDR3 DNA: TGTGCTTCCCGACGGCGGGGGCTTACAGATACGCAGTATTTT; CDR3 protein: CASRRRGLTDTQYF
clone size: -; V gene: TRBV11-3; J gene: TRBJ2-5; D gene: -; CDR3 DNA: TGTGCCAGCAGCTTAGGTGTACAGGACAGTAAAGAGACCCAGTACTTC; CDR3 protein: CASSLGVQDSKETQYF
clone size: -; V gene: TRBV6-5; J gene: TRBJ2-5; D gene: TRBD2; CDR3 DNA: TGTGCCAGCAGAAACGAGCGGGGGGCGAGGGAGACCCAGTACTTC; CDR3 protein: CASRNERGARETQYF